A selection of T cell receptor beta chains follows, all from one sample in a study of T cell responses to AZD1222 COVID-19 vaccine. Only in-frame clones appear in the TCRdb table, and some are missing; sequencing was by immunoSEQ multiplex PCR. The sample comprises about 130,000 clones, roughly 84% of which are singletons, and around 10% rests with the top ten. The sequencing here drew on peripheral blood, taken on day 0 of AZD1222 vaccination. These receptor sequences come from an adult in good health. Each CDR3 is given with its conserved first and last residue. Fields, in order: clone size, D gene, V gene, J gene, CDR3 DNA, CDR3 protein. D genes are given only for firm matches. The size field is filled for only some rows; it gives once, few, many or a size class.

clone size: .; D gene: .; V gene: TRBV4-1; J gene: TRBJ2-1; CDR3 DNA: TGCGCCAGCAGCCAAGGTAGGGGAACAGGGTCCTACAATGAGCAGTTCTTC; CDR3 protein: CASSQGRGTGSYNEQFF
clone size: .; D gene: .; V gene: TRBV12-1; J gene: TRBJ2-7; CDR3 DNA: TGTGCCAGCAGCTTCAAACGCATCAGCGGAGCCTACGAGCAGTACTTC; CDR3 protein: CASSFKRISGAYEQYF
clone size: .; D gene: TRBD1; V gene: TRBV7-8; J gene: TRBJ1-1; CDR3 DNA: TGTGCCAGCAGCTTAGCTGGGACAGGGGGCTTGAACACTGAAGCTTTCTTT; CDR3 protein: CASSLAGTGGLNTEAFF
clone size: once; D gene: .; V gene: TRBV7-2; J gene: TRBJ1-1; CDR3 DNA: TGTGCCAGCAGCTTATCATCAGGGGAAAAAGCGGCTGAAGCTTTCTTT; CDR3 protein: CASSLSSGEKAAEAFF
clone size: .; D gene: TRBD2; V gene: TRBV19; J gene: TRBJ2-3; CDR3 DNA: TGTGCCAGTAGTATAAGCGGGGGTAGCACAGATACGCAGTATTTT; CDR3 protein: CASSISGGSTDTQYF
clone size: .; D gene: TRBD1; V gene: TRBV12-3/TRBV12-4; J gene: TRBJ1-2; CDR3 DNA: TGTGCCAGCAGTTTAGGACAGGGTGGTGGCTACACCTTC; CDR3 protein: CASSLGQGGGYTF
clone size: .; D gene: TRBD2; V gene: TRBV19; J gene: TRBJ2-1; CDR3 DNA: TGTGCCAGTAGTACTCAGGGACTAGCGGAATACAATGAGCAGTTCTTC; CDR3 protein: CASSTQGLAEYNEQFF
clone size: few; D gene: TRBD1; V gene: TRBV6-5; J gene: TRBJ1-1; CDR3 DNA: TGTGCCAGCAGTTACTTGCCGGGACAGGGGAACACTGAAGCTTTCTTT; CDR3 protein: CASSYLPGQGNTEAFF
clone size: .; D gene: .; V gene: TRBV13; J gene: TRBJ1-1; CDR3 DNA: TGTGCCAGCAGCCCAACTGAAGATTGGGCTGAAGCTTTCTTT; CDR3 protein: CASSPTEDWAEAFF
clone size: once; D gene: .; V gene: TRBV14; J gene: TRBJ2-1; CDR3 DNA: TGTGCCAGCAGCCAAGGGCGCCGGGTGGGCGGGGTCTACAATGAGCAGTTCTTC; CDR3 protein: CASSQGRRVGGVYNEQFF
clone size: once; D gene: TRBD1; V gene: TRBV2; J gene: TRBJ1-4; CDR3 DNA: TGTGCCAGCAGTCAGGGGGCAACTAATGAAAAACTGTTTTTT; CDR3 protein: CASSQGATNEKLFF
clone size: few; D gene: .; V gene: TRBV7-9; J gene: TRBJ2-2; CDR3 DNA: TGTGCCAGCAGCTTAGGGAGCACCGGGGAGCTGTTTTTT; CDR3 protein: CASSLGSTGELFF
clone size: few; D gene: .; V gene: TRBV24-1; J gene: TRBJ1-2; CDR3 DNA: TGTGCCACCAGTGATTTTAGGCAGCTTGGCTACACCTTC; CDR3 protein: CATSDFRQLGYTF
clone size: .; D gene: .; V gene: TRBV5-8; J gene: TRBJ1-1; CDR3 DNA: TGTGCCAGCAGCTTGTGGGTCGGGGGGGACACTGAAGCTTTCTTT; CDR3 protein: CASSLWVGGDTEAFF
clone size: few; D gene: .; V gene: TRBV7-9; J gene: TRBJ2-5; CDR3 DNA: TGTGCCAGCAGCGCATCCGGGACTCAAGAGACCCAGTACTTC; CDR3 protein: CASSASGTQETQYF
clone size: .; D gene: .; V gene: TRBV24-1; J gene: TRBJ2-1; CDR3 DNA: TGTGCCACCGCGGGGCCCTCCTACAATGAGCAGTTCTTC; CDR3 protein: CATAGPSYNEQFF
clone size: .; D gene: TRBD1; V gene: TRBV6-4; J gene: TRBJ2-5; CDR3 DNA: TGTGCCAGCAGTGACTCGATTAGTTCTGGGACAGGGAAGGTGGAGACCCAGTACTTC; CDR3 protein: CASSDSISSGTGKVETQYF
clone size: .; D gene: .; V gene: TRBV18; J gene: TRBJ2-4; CDR3 DNA: TGTGCCAGCTCACCACCGAGGACGGGGATTATAGCCAAAAACATTCAGTACTTC; CDR3 protein: CASSPPRTGIIAKNIQYF
clone size: .; D gene: TRBD2; V gene: TRBV5-1; J gene: TRBJ2-3; CDR3 DNA: TGCGCCAGCAGCTTGTCGACTAGCGGGGGGGCCGCGGCAGATACGCAGTATTTT; CDR3 protein: CASSLSTSGGAAADTQYF
clone size: .; D gene: .; V gene: TRBV18; J gene: TRBJ1-3; CDR3 DNA: TGTGCCAGCTCGACAGGAGCTGGAAACACCATATATTTT; CDR3 protein: CASSTGAGNTIYF
clone size: .; D gene: .; V gene: TRBV19; J gene: TRBJ2-2; CDR3 DNA: TGTGCCAGTAGTATAATAACCCCCGGGGAGCTGTTTTTT; CDR3 protein: CASSIITPGELFF
clone size: .; D gene: TRBD1; V gene: TRBV6-5; J gene: TRBJ1-2; CDR3 DNA: TGTGCCAGCAGTCAGACAGGGGAATATGGCTACACCTTC; CDR3 protein: CASSQTGEYGYTF
clone size: .; D gene: .; V gene: TRBV7-2; J gene: TRBJ1-6; CDR3 DNA: TGTGCCAGCAGCTTAGCGCCGGCAGGAAGCTCCTATAATTCACCCCTCCACTTT; CDR3 protein: CASSLAPAGSSYNSPLHF
clone size: .; D gene: TRBD2; V gene: TRBV27; J gene: TRBJ2-7; CDR3 DNA: TGTGCCAGCACGTCAGGGAGGGCCTACGAGCAGTACTTC; CDR3 protein: CASTSGRAYEQYF
clone size: few; D gene: .; V gene: TRBV4-1; J gene: TRBJ1-3; CDR3 DNA: TGCGCCAGCAGCCAAGGACCCCCCAGAACTGGAAACACCATATATTTT; CDR3 protein: CASSQGPPRTGNTIYF
clone size: .; D gene: .; V gene: TRBV27; J gene: TRBJ1-5; CDR3 DNA: TGTGCCAGCAGTCTAGCAGGGGATAGCAATCAGCCCCAGCATTTT; CDR3 protein: CASSLAGDSNQPQHF
clone size: .; D gene: TRBD2; V gene: TRBV5-1; J gene: TRBJ2-7; CDR3 DNA: TGCGCCAGCAGCGGACTAGCGGGAGGCCGAGCCGAGCAGTACTTC; CDR3 protein: CASSGLAGGRAEQYF
clone size: .; D gene: TRBD1; V gene: TRBV7-2; J gene: TRBJ1-2; CDR3 DNA: TGTGCCAGCAGCACAACCGGACAGGGGGCGTCCGCTGGCTACACCTTC; CDR3 protein: CASSTTGQGASAGYTF
clone size: once; D gene: TRBD2; V gene: TRBV3-1/TRBV3-2; J gene: TRBJ2-5; CDR3 DNA: TGTGCCAGCAGCCCCCGGACTAGCGGGGAGACCCAGTACTTC; CDR3 protein: CASSPRTSGETQYF
clone size: once; D gene: TRBD2; V gene: TRBV7-2; J gene: TRBJ2-1; CDR3 DNA: TGTGCCAGCAGCACCTACACTAGCGGAACCATGAATGAGCAGTTCTTC; CDR3 protein: CASSTYTSGTMNEQFF
clone size: .; D gene: .; V gene: TRBV2; J gene: TRBJ1-4; CDR3 DNA: TGTGCCACCGCGGCGGGTAAAGGAGAAAAACTGTTTTTT; CDR3 protein: CATAAGKGEKLFF
clone size: .; D gene: .; V gene: TRBV15; J gene: TRBJ1-1; CDR3 DNA: TGTGCCACCAGTGATGGGGCTGAAGCTTTCTTT; CDR3 protein: CATSDGAEAFF
clone size: .; D gene: TRBD1; V gene: TRBV5-4; J gene: TRBJ1-4; CDR3 DNA: TGTGCCAGCAGCTTTGGACAGGGAGGGGAAAAACTGTTTTTT; CDR3 protein: CASSFGQGGEKLFF
clone size: .; D gene: TRBD1; V gene: TRBV2; J gene: TRBJ1-4; CDR3 DNA: TGTGCCAGCAGTGAAGGACAGGGTGGTGAAAAACTGTTTTTT; CDR3 protein: CASSEGQGGEKLFF
clone size: .; D gene: TRBD1; V gene: TRBV5-4; J gene: TRBJ1-1; CDR3 DNA: TGTGCCAGCAGCTTGAGGTCAGGGGGCAACACTGAAGCTTTCTTT; CDR3 protein: CASSLRSGGNTEAFF
clone size: .; D gene: TRBD1; V gene: TRBV10-3; J gene: TRBJ2-3; CDR3 DNA: TGTGCCATCAGGGGACAGATAAGCACAGATACGCAGTATTTT; CDR3 protein: CAIRGQISTDTQYF
clone size: .; D gene: .; V gene: TRBV7-9; J gene: TRBJ1-1; CDR3 DNA: TGTGCCAGCAGCTTACAGGCCCGTCTTACTGAAGCTTTCTTT; CDR3 protein: CASSLQARLTEAFF
clone size: .; D gene: .; V gene: TRBV20-1; J gene: TRBJ1-2; CDR3 DNA: TGCAGTGCTAGTACAGGACCTGACTATGGCTACACCTTC; CDR3 protein: CSASTGPDYGYTF
clone size: .; D gene: TRBD2; V gene: TRBV9; J gene: TRBJ2-5; CDR3 DNA: TGTGCCAGCAGCGTAGGGAGTGGTCTAGCGGGGGCCTCGCAGTACTTC; CDR3 protein: CASSVGSGLAGASQYF
clone size: .; D gene: .; V gene: TRBV7-9; J gene: TRBJ2-3; CDR3 DNA: TGTGCCAGCAGCTTAGCGCCGGTAGGGTCTGATACGCAGTATTTT; CDR3 protein: CASSLAPVGSDTQYF
clone size: .; D gene: TRBD1; V gene: TRBV28; J gene: TRBJ2-5; CDR3 DNA: TGTGCCAGCAGTTTCGGGACAGGGTTCATCCAAGGGAAGGCCCAGTACTTC; CDR3 protein: CASSFGTGFIQGKAQYF
clone size: .; D gene: TRBD2; V gene: TRBV19; J gene: TRBJ2-7; CDR3 DNA: TGTGCCAGTAGTACCGATAGCGGGAGGGTAATAAAGGAGGAGCAGTACTTC; CDR3 protein: CASSTDSGRVIKEEQYF
clone size: .; D gene: .; V gene: TRBV4-1; J gene: TRBJ1-2; CDR3 DNA: TGCGCCAGCAGCCAAGAGGATCGGGGGCGCTCTAACTATGGCTACACCTTC; CDR3 protein: CASSQEDRGRSNYGYTF
clone size: .; D gene: .; V gene: TRBV7-9; J gene: TRBJ1-2; CDR3 DNA: TGTGCCAGCAGCTTAGCAGGGGCGCTGAACTATGGCTACACCTTC; CDR3 protein: CASSLAGALNYGYTF
clone size: .; D gene: TRBD2; V gene: TRBV11-2; J gene: TRBJ2-2; CDR3 DNA: TGTGCCAGCAGCACATGGGAGGGAAACACCGGGGAGCTGTTTTTT; CDR3 protein: CASSTWEGNTGELFF
clone size: .; D gene: .; V gene: TRBV19; J gene: TRBJ2-3; CDR3 DNA: TGTGCCAGTAGTCTGAGGGGGGCCACAGATACGCAGTATTTT; CDR3 protein: CASSLRGATDTQYF
clone size: .; D gene: .; V gene: TRBV7-3; J gene: TRBJ2-7; CDR3 DNA: TGTGCCAGCAGTTTGGGGAGAGGGCTCGACCACGAGCAGTACTTC; CDR3 protein: CASSLGRGLDHEQYF
clone size: .; D gene: TRBD2; V gene: TRBV5-4; J gene: TRBJ2-5; CDR3 DNA: TGTGCCACCGAAAGGACTAGCGGGGACCAAGAGACCCAGTACTTC; CDR3 protein: CATERTSGDQETQYF
clone size: .; D gene: .; V gene: TRBV18; J gene: TRBJ1-1; CDR3 DNA: TGTGCCAGCTCACCAAGGGACTTTTGGACTGAAGCTTTCTTT; CDR3 protein: CASSPRDFWTEAFF
clone size: .; D gene: .; V gene: TRBV7-2; J gene: TRBJ1-2; CDR3 DNA: TGTGCCAGCAGCTTATCGCAGTATTATGGCTACACCTTC; CDR3 protein: CASSLSQYYGYTF
clone size: .; D gene: TRBD1; V gene: TRBV9; J gene: TRBJ2-7; CDR3 DNA: TGTGCCAGCAGCGTCTCCGGGACAGGCTACGAGCAGTACTTC; CDR3 protein: CASSVSGTGYEQYF
clone size: .; D gene: TRBD1; V gene: TRBV28; J gene: TRBJ1-1; CDR3 DNA: TGTGCCAGCAGTCACAGGGGATCCTTAAACACTGAAGCTTTCTTT; CDR3 protein: CASSHRGSLNTEAFF
clone size: .; D gene: .; V gene: TRBV7-2; J gene: TRBJ1-2; CDR3 DNA: TGTGCCAGCAGCTTAGGCAGGGCGGATAGCTATGGCTACACCTTC; CDR3 protein: CASSLGRADSYGYTF
clone size: .; D gene: .; V gene: TRBV9; J gene: TRBJ2-7; CDR3 DNA: TGTGCCAGCAGCAACCGGGACTCTCAGTGCTTC; CDR3 protein: CASSNRDSQCF
clone size: .; D gene: .; V gene: TRBV1; J gene: TRBJ2-2; CDR3 DNA: TGCACCAGCAGCCAAGATCCCGCGGGAGGGAAAACCGGGGAGCTGTTTTTT; CDR3 protein: CTSSQDPAGGKTGELFF
clone size: .; D gene: .; V gene: TRBV11-2; J gene: TRBJ1-2; CDR3 DNA: TGTGCCAGCAGGGACAGTAACTATGGCTACACCTTC; CDR3 protein: CASRDSNYGYTF
clone size: .; D gene: TRBD2; V gene: TRBV5-4; J gene: TRBJ2-3; CDR3 DNA: TGTGCCAGCAGCTCCCAGGGACTAGCGCCAGATACGCAGTATTTT; CDR3 protein: CASSSQGLAPDTQYF
clone size: .; D gene: .; V gene: TRBV5-4; J gene: TRBJ2-1; CDR3 DNA: TGTGCCAGCAGCTTGGACTCTGATGAGCAGTTCTTC; CDR3 protein: CASSLDSDEQFF
clone size: .; D gene: .; V gene: TRBV6-5; J gene: TRBJ1-2; CDR3 DNA: TGTGCCAGCAGCGAGACAAACCTACTCTATGGCTACACCTTC; CDR3 protein: CASSETNLLYGYTF
clone size: .; D gene: .; V gene: TRBV4-1; J gene: TRBJ2-1; CDR3 DNA: TGCGCCAGCAGACAGGGGCGGGAGTCCTACAATGAGCAGTTCTTC; CDR3 protein: CASRQGRESYNEQFF